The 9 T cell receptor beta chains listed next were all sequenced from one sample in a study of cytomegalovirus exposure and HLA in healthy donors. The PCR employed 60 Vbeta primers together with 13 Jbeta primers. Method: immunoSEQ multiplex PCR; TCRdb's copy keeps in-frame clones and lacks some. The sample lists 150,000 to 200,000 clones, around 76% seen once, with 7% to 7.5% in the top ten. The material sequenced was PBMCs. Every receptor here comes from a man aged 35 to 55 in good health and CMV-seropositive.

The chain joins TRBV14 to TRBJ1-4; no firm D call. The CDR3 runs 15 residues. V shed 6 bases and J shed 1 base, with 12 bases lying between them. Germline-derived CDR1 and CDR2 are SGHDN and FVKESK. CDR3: CASRAGSGTNEKLFF. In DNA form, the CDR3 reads TGTGCCAGCAGGGCCGGGAGTGGAACTAATGAAAAACTGTTTTTT.

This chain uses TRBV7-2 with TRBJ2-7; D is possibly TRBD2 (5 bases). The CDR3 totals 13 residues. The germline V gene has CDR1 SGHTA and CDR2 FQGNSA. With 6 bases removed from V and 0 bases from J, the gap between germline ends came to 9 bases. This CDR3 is CASRGGSSYEQYF. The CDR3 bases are TGTGCCAGCAGGGGTGGGAGCTCCTACGAGCAGTACTTC.

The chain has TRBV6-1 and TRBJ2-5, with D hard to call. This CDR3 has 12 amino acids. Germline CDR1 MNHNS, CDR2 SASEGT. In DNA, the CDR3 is TGTGCGTCTGTCCCGTCCCAAGAGACCCAGTACTTC. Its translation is CASVPSQETQYF.

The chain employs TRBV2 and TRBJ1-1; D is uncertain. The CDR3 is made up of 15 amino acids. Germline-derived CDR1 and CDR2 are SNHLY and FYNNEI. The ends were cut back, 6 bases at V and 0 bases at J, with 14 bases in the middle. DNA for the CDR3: TGTGCCAGCAGCTACATACGAGGCATGAACACTGAAGCTTTCTTT. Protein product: CASSYIRGMNTEAFF.

In DNA form, the CDR3 reads TGTGCCAGCAGCTCGTCCGGGACAGGTCACACTGAAGCTTTCTTT. Its protein is CASSSSGTGHTEAFF. The chain links TRBV7-3 to TRBJ1-1; TRBD1 matches at 8 bases. Germline V gene sequence: CDR1 SGHTA, CDR2 FQGTGA. This CDR3 has 15 amino acids. V lost 4 bases, J lost 3 bases, and 7 bases stayed unmatched.

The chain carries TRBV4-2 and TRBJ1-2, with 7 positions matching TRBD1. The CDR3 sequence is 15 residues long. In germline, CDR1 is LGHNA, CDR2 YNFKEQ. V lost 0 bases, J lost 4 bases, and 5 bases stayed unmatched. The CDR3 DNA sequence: TGTGCCAGCAGCCAAGACGGCAGGGGGTTCTATGGCTACACCTTC. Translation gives CASSQDGRGFYGYTF.

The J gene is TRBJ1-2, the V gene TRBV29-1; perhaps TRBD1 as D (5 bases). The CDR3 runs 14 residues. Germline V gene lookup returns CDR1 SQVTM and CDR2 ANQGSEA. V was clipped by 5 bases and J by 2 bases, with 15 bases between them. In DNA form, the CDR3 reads TGCAGCGTTTCTCTCGCGCAGGGAAACTATGGCTACACCTTC. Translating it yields CSVSLAQGNYGYTF.

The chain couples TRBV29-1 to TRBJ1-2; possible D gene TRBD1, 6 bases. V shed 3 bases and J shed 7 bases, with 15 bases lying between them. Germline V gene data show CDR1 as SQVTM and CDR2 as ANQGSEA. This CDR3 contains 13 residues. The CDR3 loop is CSVDPRGGAGYTF. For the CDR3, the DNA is TGCAGCGTTGACCCAAGGGGGGGAGCTGGCTACACCTTC.

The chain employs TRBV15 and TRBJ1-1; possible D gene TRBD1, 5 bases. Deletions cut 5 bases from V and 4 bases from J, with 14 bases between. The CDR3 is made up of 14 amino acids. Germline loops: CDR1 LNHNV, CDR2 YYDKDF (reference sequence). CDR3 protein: CATSQGGASTEAFF. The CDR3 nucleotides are TGTGCCACCAGCCAGGGAGGGGCGAGCACTGAAGCTTTCTTT. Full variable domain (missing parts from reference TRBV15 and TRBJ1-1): DAMVIQNPRYQVTQFGKPVTLSCSQTLNHNVMYWYQQKSSQAPKLLFHYYDKDFNNEADTPDNFQSRRPNTSFCFLDIRSPGLGDTAMYLCATSQGGASTEAFFGQGTRLTVV.